These 26 T cell receptor beta chains share one sample of origin, sequenced in a study of blood T cells in healthy people across ages. A second PCR of roughly 7 to 11 cycles used a sample-barcoded 5' primer and a J-beta primer mix. One entry per CDR3 protein results from TCRdb running MiXCR on the 5' RACE reads. The sample holds some 1,800,000 distinct CDR3 sequences; 30% to 40% are singletons and the top ten take about 23%. Sequencing was carried out using blood. The receptors stem from a human donor in good health.

V and J are TRBV15 and TRBJ1-4; the D gene is possibly TRBD1 (6 bases). Germline V gives CDR1 LNHNV, CDR2 YYDKDF (reference sequence). V dropped 1 base and J dropped 7 bases, with 13 bases sitting between them. This CDR3 contains 15 residues. For the CDR3, the DNA is TGTGCCACCAGCAGAGGTCAGGGGATGGGTGAAAAACTGTTTTTT. It codes for CATSRGQGMGEKLFF. Full variable domain (outside the CDR3, taken from reference TRBV15 and TRBJ1-4): DAMVIQNPRYQVTQFGKPVTLSCSQTLNHNVMYWYQQKSSQAPKLLFHYYDKDFNNEADTPDNFQSRRPNTSFCFLDIRSPGLGDTAMYLCATSRGQGMGEKLFFGSGTQLSVL.

This clonotype has just one count. J is TRBJ2-2 and V is TRBV5-1; D unresolved. V dropped 1 base and J dropped 5 bases, with 9 bases sitting between them. This CDR3 contains 14 residues. Germline V CDR1 and CDR2: SGHRS, YFSETQ. The CDR3 coding sequence is TGCGCCAGCAGCTTGACCAGTTGGACCGGGGAGCTGTTTTTT. It is translated as CASSLTSWTGELFF. Full variable domain (rest looked up from reference TRBV5-1 and TRBJ2-2): KAGVTQTPRYLIKTRGQQVTLSCSPISGHRSVSWYQQTPGQGLQFLFEYFSETQRNKGNFPGRFSGRQFSNSRSEMNVSTLELGDSALYLCASSLTSWTGELFFGEGSRLTVL.

Comment on this clonotype: One base away lies a much larger clone, so this may be a sequencing read error. The gene calls are TRBV29-1 and TRBJ2-4; D remains ambiguous. CDR3 length equals 12 residues. Germline CDR1 reads SQVTM; CDR2 reads ANQGSEA. The V gene lost 4 bases and the J gene lost 13 bases, with 17 bases spanning the gap. CDR3 protein: CSVGMDVYKQYF. Written as DNA, the CDR3 is TGCAGCGTTGGTATGGACGTCTACAAGCAGTACTTC.

The table lists this clonotype with a few counts. This chain joins TRBV3-1 and TRBJ2-1, with 8 bases matching TRBD2. CDR1 is LGHDT and CDR2 is YNNKEL in the germline V gene (reference sequence). There are 15 residues in the CDR3. J was trimmed by 0 bases and V by 7 bases; bases with no gene match: 5. The CDR3 sequence: CASTEAGDSYNEQFF. CDR3 DNA: TGTGCCAGCACCGAAGCGGGGGACTCCTACAATGAGCAGTTCTTC.

To note about this clonotype: An end of the junction differs from the germline gene, which may be a read error. The rearrangement links TRBV7-9 to TRBJ1-2, with D unclear. Germline V gene lookup returns CDR1 SEHNR and CDR2 FQNEAQ (reference sequence). The CDR3 covers 12 residues. The CDR3 nucleotides are TGTGTCAGCAGCTTTTCTTCCCTTGGCTACACCTTC. Encoded protein: CVSSFSSLGYTF.

In this sample, this clonotype turned up a few times. This chain connects TRBV6-2 or TRBV6-3 to TRBJ2-1, with D maybe TRBD2 (7 bases). From germline, CDR1 is MNHEY and CDR2 SVGEGT. There are 18 residues in the CDR3. V lost 2 bases, J lost 0 bases, and 17 bases lay in between. CDR3 nucleotides: TGTGCCAGCAGTTACCGGGGGGCTCTGGGGAGCTCCTACAATGAGCAGTTCTTC. It codes for CASSYRGALGSSYNEQFF.

The gene calls are TRBV7-2 and TRBJ1-2; 7 nucleotides match TRBD1. The V and J ends lost 8 bases and 7 bases, in that order; junction bases with no gene match: 13. Germline V gene lookup returns CDR1 SGHTA and CDR2 FQGNSA. The CDR3 covers 14 residues. The CDR3 spells CASGKDRYLPGYTF. DNA for the CDR3: TGTGCCAGCGGAAAGGACAGGTATCTCCCTGGCTACACCTTC.

The chain uses TRBV6-5 and TRBJ1-1; 10 positions agree with TRBD1. The CDR3 is 16 amino acids. Unmatched junction bases numbered 14, after V lost 6 bases and J lost 7 bases. Per germline, CDR1 MNHEY and CDR2 SVGAGI. The CDR3 sequence: CASRRAADRGIDEAFF. CDR3 DNA: TGTGCCAGCAGACGTGCAGCGGACAGGGGGATCGATGAAGCTTTCTTT.

The gene calls are TRBV4-3 and TRBJ2-7; 7 nucleotides match TRBD1. Unmatched junction bases numbered 12, after V lost 3 bases and J lost 4 bases. Germline CDR1 reads LGHNA; CDR2 reads YSLEER. This CDR3 is built from 16 residues. The CDR3 is CASSHGPGDSIYEQYF. CDR3 in DNA: TGCGCCAGCAGCCACGGCCCAGGGGACAGCATATACGAGCAGTACTTC.

The chain uses TRBV27 and TRBJ2-1, with D possibly TRBD1 on 6 matching bases. This CDR3 contains 14 residues. Per the germline V gene, CDR1 is MNHEY and CDR2 is SMNVEV (reference sequence). V lost 6 bases to trimming and J lost 4 bases, with 13 bases between them. CDR3 region: CASRYRVGYNEQFF. In DNA form, the CDR3 reads TGTGCCAGCAGGTACAGGGTCGGGTACAATGAGCAGTTCTTC.

The chain joins TRBV12-3 or TRBV12-4 to TRBJ2-3, with D tentatively TRBD1 (5 bases). Trimming left V 8 bases short and J 6 bases short, with 18 bases between. The CDR3 runs 14 residues. CDR3 sequence: CASDLKGWVDTQYF. The DNA for the CDR3 is TGTGCCAGCGACCTGAAGGGGTGGGTTGATACGCAGTATTTT.

The CDR3 sequence is CASSPDDRDNQPQHF. The CDR3 DNA sequence: TGCGCCAGCAGCCCAGACGACAGGGACAATCAGCCCCAGCATTTT. This sequence joins TRBV4-3 and TRBJ1-5, with 7 bases matching TRBD1. V lost 4 bases and J lost 3; bases outside the gene matches: 6. This CDR3 contains 15 residues. Germline CDR1 LGHNA, CDR2 YSLEER.

The chain couples TRBV30 to TRBJ2-1; D tentatively fits TRBD1 or TRBD2 (5 bases each). V shed 2 bases and J shed 8 bases, with 13 bases lying between them. The CDR3 has 13 residues. Germline loops: CDR1 GTSNPN, CDR2 SVGIG (reference sequence). Here the CDR3 reads CAWSTLGTDEQFF. The CDR3 DNA sequence: TGTGCCTGGAGTACCCTCGGGACGGATGAGCAGTTCTTC.

This clonotype was observed a few times. V and J are TRBV3-1 and TRBJ2-4; D might be TRBD2 (6 bases). V was trimmed by 0 bases and J by 1 base, leaving 13 bases between them. The germline CDR1 and CDR2 sequences are LGHDT and YNNKEL (reference sequence). This CDR3 spans 17 amino acids. The CDR3 reads CASSQDGGFRAKNIQYF. CDR3 sequence (DNA): TGTGCCAGCAGCCAAGACGGAGGGTTTAGGGCCAAAAACATTCAGTACTTC.

The CDR3 DNA follows: TGTGCCAGCAGCGCGAGTAGCGGGGGGTTCGAGCAGTACTTC. Its protein is CASSASSGGFEQYF. This chain links TRBV9 with TRBJ2-7; 10 bases align to TRBD2. V dropped 3 bases and J dropped 6; count of bases not matched to a gene: 6. Germline CDR1 SGDLS, CDR2 YYNGEE. The CDR3 spans 14 residues.

V usage is TRBV6-2 or TRBV6-3 and J usage is TRBJ1-5, with TRBD1 as a possible D gene (6 bases). The CDR3 runs 18 residues. V lost 2 bases to trimming and J lost 5 bases, with 22 bases between them. Germline CDR1 and CDR2: MNHEY and SVGEGT. CDR3 coding DNA: TGTGCCAGCAGTTACGTAGTGTCAGGGGCGAAGGTGGATCAGCCCCAGCATTTT. It yields the protein CASSYVVSGAKVDQPQHF.

V gene TRBV6-4 combines with J gene TRBJ2-3; 7 bases are shared with TRBD1. The CDR3 length is 13 residues. CDR1 and CDR2 from the germline V gene are MRHNA and SNTAGT. With V trimmed by 7 bases and J by 3 bases, 4 bases remained unmatched. CDR3 residues: CASKGQATDTQYF. The CDR3 DNA follows: TGTGCCAGCAAAGGACAGGCTACAGATACGCAGTATTTT.

This clonotype turned up a few times. The chain links TRBV28 to TRBJ2-6; 12 nucleotides agree with TRBD1. CDR1 and CDR2 (germline): MDHEN, SYDVKM. The CDR3 is 21 amino acids. V lost 1 base, J lost 2 bases, and 12 bases stayed unmatched. As DNA, the CDR3 is TGTGCCAGCAGTTTATCAGGTAGAGGGACAGGGGGCGCAGCTGGGGCCAACGTCCTGACTTTC. This codes for CASSLSGRGTGGAAGANVLTF.

The chain links TRBV7-8 to TRBJ2-4; tentative D call: TRBD2 (6 bases). V was shortened by 4 bases and J by 6 bases, with 19 bases between the two germline ends. Germline V CDR1 and CDR2: SGHVS, FQNEAQ. The length of the CDR3 is 16 residues. CDR3 amino acids: CASSSLIPGLRNIQYF. In DNA, the CDR3 is TGTGCCAGCAGCTCACTCATACCGGGACTCCGAAACATTCAGTACTTC.

This clonotype was seen a few times. This chain uses TRBV19 with TRBJ1-2, with D possibly being TRBD1 (5 bases). CDR1 and CDR2 from the germline V gene are LNHDA and SQIVND (reference sequence). Trimming took 3 bases from V and 3 from J, leaving 11 bases between them. This CDR3 spans 14 amino acids. CDR3: CASSILGRDYGYTF. The CDR3 coding sequence is TGTGCCAGTAGTATCTTGGGCAGGGACTATGGCTACACCTTC. The full variable domain, its missing parts supplied by reference TRBV19 and TRBJ1-2, is DGGITQSPKYLFRKEGQNVTLSCEQNLNHDAMYWYRQDPGQGLRLIYYSQIVNDFQKGDIAEGYSVSREKKESFPLTVTSAQKNPTAFYLCASSILGRDYGYTFGSGTRLTVV.

Worth noting for this clonotype: One end of the junction fails to match germline, which may point to a read error. The chain combines TRBV20-1 with TRBJ1-2; D not resolved. The V gene's germline CDR1 is DFQATT and CDR2 SNEGSKA (reference sequence). The CDR3 loop spans 12 amino acids. CDR3 DNA: TGCAGTGCTGGAGACGGTTTCTGTGGCTACACCTTC. Translating gives CSAGDGFCGYTF.

The J gene is TRBJ2-7, the V gene TRBV24-1, with a possible D match to TRBD1 (6 bases). CDR3 length: 15 residues. Trimming took 3 bases from V and 4 from J, leaving 15 bases between them. Germline loops: CDR1 KGHDR, CDR2 SFDVKD. CDR3 nucleotides: TGTGCCACCAGTGATCCGACAGGCCCCGGGTACGAGCAGTACTTC. Translated: CATSDPTGPGYEQYF.

The chain employs TRBV11-2 and TRBJ2-5; D unresolved. There are 18 residues in the CDR3. V was clipped by 1 base and J by 2 bases, with 20 bases between them. CDR1 is SGHAT, CDR2 FQNNGV, per germline. The CDR3 spells CASSLGRSTTPSQETQYF. The DNA of the CDR3 is TGTGCCAGCAGCTTAGGGAGATCGACAACACCGTCGCAAGAGACCCAGTACTTC.

CDR3 nucleotides: TGTGCCAGCACCCCTATCGGGCGGGGCCCCTACGAGCAGTACTTC. Protein product: CASTPIGRGPYEQYF. The chain has TRBV7-2 and TRBJ2-7, with a tentative D call TRBD2 (6 bases). The CDR3 runs 15 residues. CDR1 is SGHTA and CDR2 is FQGNSA in the germline V gene. Trimming cost V 7 bases and J 2 bases, with 18 bases left between them.

This chain connects TRBV20-1 to TRBJ2-2; 9 bases line up with TRBD1. There are 16 residues in the CDR3. V gave up 0 bases and J gave up 6 bases; unmatched junction bases: 8. CDR1 is DFQATT, CDR2 SNEGSKA, per germline (reference sequence). CDR3 nucleotides: TGCAGTGCTAGAGATCCGACCCGGGACAGGGCCGGGGAGCTGTTTTTT. Its translation is CSARDPTRDRAGELFF.

This sequence joins TRBV7-2 and TRBJ2-3, with D possibly being TRBD1 or TRBD2 (5 bases each). Trimming removed 1 base from V and 6 bases from J, with 11 bases in between. This CDR3 contains 14 residues. CDR1 and CDR2 (germline): SGHTA, FQGNSA. The CDR3 sequence is CASSLEWDGDTQYF. The CDR3 nucleotides read TGTGCCAGCAGCTTAGAGTGGGACGGTGATACGCAGTATTTT.